This TCR beta chain was identified during a study of technical replicates of blood from a handful of donors. The CDR3 is made up of 12 amino acids. Between the trimmed V and J ends, which lost 9 bases and 7 bases, there was a span of 15 bases. Per germline, CDR1 LNHDA and CDR2 SQIVND (reference sequence). Using immunoSEQ multiplex PCR, the repertoire was profiled, and TCRdb retains in-frame clones only, with some absent. The table has some 62,000 clones, about 87% seen once. The TCR sequence derives from a human donor in good health. Some clones in this sample may be carry-over from other donors' samples. The chain carries TRBV19 and TRBJ1-2; D is possibly TRBD1 (6 bases). The sample taken for sequencing was PBMCs. The CDR3 DNA is TGTGCCAGCAAAACAGGGTTCGGTGGCTACACCTTC. Translating it yields CASKTGFGGYTF.